This T cell receptor (beta chain) was captured in a study of CD8 T cells in Susac syndrome. An input of roughly 0.5 to 1 ug of RNA was subjected to reverse transcription using random hexamers. Across 54 Vbeta and 13 Jbeta, immunoSEQ multiplex PCR amplified TCR beta CDR3. In TCRdb, the immunoSEQ multiplex PCR reads were re-called with MiXCR into one record per CDR3 protein. The sample includes 210,000 or so distinct CDR3 sequences, roughly 90% of them seen just once. The CDR3 consists of 13 residues. Trimming took 4 bases from V and 4 from J, leaving 9 bases between them. Germline V lookup: CDR1 SGHNT, CDR2 YYREEE (reference sequence). A remark on this clonotype: The antigen remains unidentified.

General study points: Individuals included in the TCR sequencing and HLA analysis were acknowledged by the study to be relatively few in number.

Sequencing was carried out using CD8+ T cells from PBMCs. The source is a human donor with multiple sclerosis. The chain recombines TRBV5-4 with TRBJ2-1, with D possibly TRBD2 on 6 matching bases. CDR3 loop: CASSIRGYNEQFF. The CDR3 region has the DNA TGTGCCAGCAGCATACGGGGGTACAATGAGCAGTTCTTC.